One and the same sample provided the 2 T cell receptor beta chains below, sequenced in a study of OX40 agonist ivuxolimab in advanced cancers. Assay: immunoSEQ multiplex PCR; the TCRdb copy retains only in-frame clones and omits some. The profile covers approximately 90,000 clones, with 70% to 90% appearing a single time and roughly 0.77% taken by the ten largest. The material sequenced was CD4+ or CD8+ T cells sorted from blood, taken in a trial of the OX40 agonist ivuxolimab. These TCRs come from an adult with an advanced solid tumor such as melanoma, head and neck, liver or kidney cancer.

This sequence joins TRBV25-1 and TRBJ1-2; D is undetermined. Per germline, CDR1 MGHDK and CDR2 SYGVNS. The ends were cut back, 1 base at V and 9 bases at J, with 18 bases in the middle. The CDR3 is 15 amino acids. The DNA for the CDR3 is TGTGCCAGCAGTGAATCTGACATACTCCGGTATAGCTACACCTTC. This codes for CASSESDILRYSYTF.

CDR3 residues: CASSVDTLNTEAFF. Here the CDR3 DNA reads TGTGCCAGCAGCGTAGATACCCTGAACACTGAAGCTTTCTTT. The genes are TRBV9 and TRBJ1-1; D is uncertain. Germline CDR1 and CDR2: SGDLS and YYNGEE. The CDR3 covers 14 residues. Trimming pared 0 bases from V and 0 bases from J, leaving 6 bases between.